This TCR beta chain emerged from a study of a mutant IDH1 vaccine in newly diagnosed glioma (dated by TCRdb to about 2021). Broadly, across the study: Vaccination started 4-6 weeks after radiotherapy alone, or was given together with temozolomide cycles in the groups whose treatment included chemotherapy. For exploratory analyses, about 25 treated patients had longitudinal TCRB deep sequencing done wherever samples were available. Peripheral blood was collected at six visits: V03 (baseline), V05, V07, V10, V12 and V13. Of the approximately 30 treated patients, approximately 62% were male and around 38% were female, and a mean age of roughly 37 years was recorded. Visit V12 was the week-35 safety follow-up and visit V13 was the week-47 end of study. Before enrollment, most patients had been given radiochemotherapy with temozolomide as standard therapy, while the rest had received either radiotherapy alone or temozolomide alone.

Here is what the overall study found, with its caveats: Immune responses induced by the vaccine were seen in over 90% of patients across multiple MHC alleles. Changes in the top peripheral T cell clonotypes picked up by TCRB sequencing did not appear to be linked to pseudoprogression. Selection of PBMC samples for TCRB deep sequencing was based on availability. According to the authors, sample limitations meant that analyses of patient blood samples could not be reproduced.

Comments on this clone: It has no known antigen specificity. One base away there is no much larger clone; base qualities are not given.

The library was made by the immunoSEQ multiplex PCR assay. The hsTCRB Kit was used according to the manufacturer's protocol to amplify rearranged TCR beta chain sequences. TCRB libraries were sequenced on an Illumina MiSeq. Concerning the study's data processing: Demultiplexing, trimming and gene mapping were performed with the kit vendor's proprietary platform. Held by TCRdb, this immuneACCESS table contains in-frame sequences only and omits some clones. Under half of the omission traces to an unresolved V gene where checked; the cause of the rest is unknown. V and J calls and clone size are those listed in that table; D and trimming were worked out from the DNA. The sample records 84,000 or so clones, about 81% of which are singletons. The top ten hold 5% to 6.5% of the sample. According to the study, the label for this sample's time point signals: week 47, end of study. Each vaccine dose was 300 ug of a 20-mer mutant IDH1 peptide in Montanide, given subcutaneously with topical imiquimod. Patients were given eight vaccinations, in weeks 1, 3, 5, 7, 11, 15, 19 and 23, which matched visits V03 through V10. Newly diagnosed WHO grade 3 or 4 IDH1-mutant astrocytomas showing loss of nuclear ATRX were present in the donors. The samples were drawn from NOA16, a multicentre, single-arm, open-label phase I trial in Germany that tested a mutant IDH1 peptide vaccine in humans for the first time. Genomic DNA for TCRB sequencing was extracted from EDTA blood using the DNeasy Blood and Tissue Kit.

The germline V and J ends show losses of 0 bases and 4 bases respectively, and no gene match explains 1 base of the junction. CDR1 and CDR2, looked up from the germline V gene, are SGDLS and YYNGEE. The cysteine opens and the phenylalanine closes a CDR3 of 14 amino acids. Left in the record is the CDR3 DNA by itself, 42 bases read in frame from the first base. This chain is built from TRBV9 and TRBJ1-1, with 9 middle bases fitting TRBD1. The receptor was derived from a man in his forties or fifties with glioma. Sequenced material: PBMCs, taken from a glioma patient whose treatment included an IDH1 peptide vaccine. The CDR3 region has the sequence CASSVATGGTEAFF. The nucleotide sequence reads as follows: TGTGCCAGCAGCGTAGCGACAGGGGGCACTGAAGCTTTCTTT.